The 2 T cell receptor beta chains below were found in one sample sequenced in a study of CD8+CD57+ T cells in acquired aplastic anemia. Genomic DNA served as template for TCR beta VDJ and CDR3 profiling. TCRdb reprocessed the reads via MiXCR and lists one record per CDR3 protein. The table has roughly 280,000 distinct CDR3 sequences, about three fifths seen once; the top ten hold 1% to 1.5%. An expansion of CD8+CD57+ cells by flow cytometry had been shown in patients chosen for sequencing. The material sequenced was sorted CD4+, CD8+, or CD8+CD57+ T cells (not recorded which) from PBMCs. These receptors were obtained from a human donor with aplastic anemia.

The chain recombines TRBV5-1 with TRBJ2-7, with D unclear. The CDR3 sequence is 13 residues long. V was shortened by 0 bases and J by 3 bases, with 7 bases between the two germline ends. Germline-derived CDR1 and CDR2 are SGHRS and YFSETQ. CDR3 nucleotide sequence: TGCGCCAGCAGCTTGGCCGCAAACTACGAGCAGTACTTC. Its translation: CASSLAANYEQYF.

As to this clonotype: A junction boundary mismatches the germline segment, possibly from a read error. The chain carries TRBV18 and TRBJ1-2; no clear D. CDR3 size: 16 residues. Per germline, CDR1 KGHSH and CDR2 LQKENI. This CDR3 reads CASSPPQALANYGHTF. CDR3 coding DNA: TGTGCCAGCTCACCACCCCAGGCCCTAGCTAACTATGGCCACACCTTC.